One and the same sample provided the 7 T cell receptor beta chains below, sequenced in a study of spatial heterogeneity in lung cancer (dated by TCRdb to about 2019). The sample's time point label, in plain terms: sample taken at primary tumor resection. Library prep was done by 5' RACE. Sequencing took place on a NextSeq 500. Through fastp at Q25 and MiXCR, TCRdb rebuilt clones from the public reads, retaining in-frame beta chains. Identical CDR3 protein sequences are pooled into one entry, listed with their most common genes and DNA. A total of 35,000 to 50,000 distinct CDR3 sequences appear in this sample, approximately 3.1% of them only once. Clones ranked in the top ten supply about 37% of the sample. Source: normal lung tissue next to the tumor, taken at surgery. Source of these receptors: a male donor with early-stage non-small cell lung cancer.

This clonotype has at least ten counts. This chain links TRBV5-1 with TRBJ2-7; D is perhaps TRBD2 (7 bases). Germline CDR1 SGHRS, CDR2 YFSETQ. With 2 bases removed from V and 1 base from J, the gap between germline ends came to 10 bases. CDR3 length: 14 amino acids. CDR3 nucleotides: TGCGCCAGCAGCTTCGGGGGGCTTTCCTACGAGCAGTACTTC. This codes for CASSFGGLSYEQYF.

This clonotype has only a few counts. The chain links TRBV5-1 to TRBJ1-1; 7 positions agree with TRBD1. The CDR3 contains 15 residues. J was trimmed by 3 bases and V by 0 bases; bases with no gene match: 5. Per germline, CDR1 SGHRS and CDR2 YFSETQ. The CDR3 region has the DNA TGCGCCAGCAGCTTGGGGGCAGGGGGTGACACTGAAGCTTTCTTT. Amino acids: CASSLGAGGDTEAFF.

This clonotype has ten or more counts. The rearrangement joins TRBV6-6 to TRBJ2-7, with TRBD1 matching over 8 bases. CDR3 length equals 15 residues. CDR1 MNHNY and CDR2 SVGAGI come from the germline V gene (reference sequence). V lost 5 bases to trimming and J lost 0 bases; unmatched junction nucleotides: 6. The DNA of the CDR3 is TGTGCCAGCAGTACCGGACAGGGAAGCTCCTACGAGCAGTACTTC. This encodes CASSTGQGSSYEQYF.

This clonotype was counted many times. This CDR3 is CASSLVLVGGTQYF. The CDR3 DNA follows: TGTGCCAGCAGCTTAGTTCTAGTGGGGGGGACCCAGTACTTC. V gene TRBV7-2 combines with J gene TRBJ2-5; TRBD2 is a possible D gene (6 bases). This CDR3 is 14 amino acids long. Trimming pared 1 base from V and 7 bases from J, leaving 13 bases between. CDR1 and CDR2 from the germline V gene are SGHTA and FQGNSA.

There are many counts of this clonotype. This rearrangement joins TRBV20-1 to TRBJ2-6, with D hard to call. The CDR3 runs 14 residues. Per the germline V gene, CDR1 is DFQATT and CDR2 is SNEGSKA (reference sequence). The V end was cut by 3 bases, the J end by 2 bases, with 8 bases between. CDR3: CSASYATGANVLTF. CDR3 in DNA: TGCAGTGCTAGTTACGCAACTGGGGCCAACGTCCTGACTTTC.

This clonotype has a count of ten or more. The chain recombines TRBV5-6 with TRBJ1-1; D remains ambiguous. CDR3 length: 15 amino acids. Germline assignment: CDR1 SGHDT and CDR2 YYEEEE. V was trimmed by 3 bases and J by 3 bases, leaving 15 bases between them. The CDR3 here is CASSSTTKVDTEAFF. The DNA of the CDR3 is TGTGCCAGCAGCTCTACAACGAAAGTAGACACTGAAGCTTTCTTT.

This clonotype came up many times. The chain carries TRBV5-1 and TRBJ1-1; D is uncertain. The ends were cut back, 3 bases at V and 3 bases at J, with 15 bases in the middle. Germline CDR1 reads SGHRS; CDR2 reads YFSETQ. The CDR3 consists of 15 residues. CDR3 region: CASSWTPGSDTEAFF. CDR3 DNA sequence: TGCGCCAGCAGCTGGACCCCCGGGTCGGACACTGAAGCTTTCTTT.